The clone carrying this T cell receptor (beta chain) has just one count. The antigen is undetermined. These data originate in a study of T cells after yellow fever vaccination. Trimming took off 1 base at V and 5 bases at J, with 14 bases between the two ends. CDR1 and CDR2 from the germline V gene are LGHNA and YSLEER. There are 15 residues in the CDR3. Whole-study results and caveats: Although most clonotypes did not, a small share appeared in both CD4 and CD8 compartments. Booster sampling recovered most clones from primary vaccination (96% CD4, 80% to 90% CD8).

One entry per CDR3 protein results from TCRdb running MiXCR on the 5' RACE reads. The sample holds approximately 550,000 distinct CDR3 sequences, 15% to 20% seen once. Sequencing was performed on PBMCs, taken 15 days after the yellow fever booster vaccination. This chain uses TRBV4-3 with TRBJ2-5; D possibly matches TRBD1 or TRBD2 (7 bases each). The source is a man aged 25-40 years who received the YFV17D yellow fever vaccine. The CDR3 loop is CASSQAGGDGETQYF. The CDR3 nucleotides are TGCGCCAGCAGCCAAGCAGGGGGGGATGGGGAGACCCAGTACTTC.